This T cell receptor (beta chain) was captured in a study of PD-1 blockade in classical Hodgkin lymphoma. Profiling relied on immunoSEQ multiplex PCR, and the TCRdb table lists in-frame clones only, not all of them. The table includes about 22,000 clones, approximately 69% detected once. The CDR3 totals 15 residues. Germline V lookup: CDR1 SGHNT, CDR2 YENEEA. After removal of 0 bases from V and 9 bases from J, the junction contained 7 bases not matched to a gene. Concerning this clone itself: Antigen: not known.

Study results and limitations: Baseline diversity in complete responders resembled that of newly diagnosed patients. TCR diversity in CD4+, not CD8+, cells rose significantly by C4D1.

Relapse was seen in all patients after autologous stem cell transplantation, and brentuximab vedotin exposure was variable. The chain recombines TRBV11-3 with TRBJ2-3; 9 bases are a match to TRBD1. The origin of this receptor is a human donor with classical Hodgkin lymphoma. The sample here was peripheral blood mononuclear cells (PBMCs), taken at baseline. This CDR3 is CASSLEGQGSRTQYF. In DNA form, the CDR3 reads TGTGCCAGCAGCTTAGAAGGACAGGGGAGCCGCACGCAGTATTTT.